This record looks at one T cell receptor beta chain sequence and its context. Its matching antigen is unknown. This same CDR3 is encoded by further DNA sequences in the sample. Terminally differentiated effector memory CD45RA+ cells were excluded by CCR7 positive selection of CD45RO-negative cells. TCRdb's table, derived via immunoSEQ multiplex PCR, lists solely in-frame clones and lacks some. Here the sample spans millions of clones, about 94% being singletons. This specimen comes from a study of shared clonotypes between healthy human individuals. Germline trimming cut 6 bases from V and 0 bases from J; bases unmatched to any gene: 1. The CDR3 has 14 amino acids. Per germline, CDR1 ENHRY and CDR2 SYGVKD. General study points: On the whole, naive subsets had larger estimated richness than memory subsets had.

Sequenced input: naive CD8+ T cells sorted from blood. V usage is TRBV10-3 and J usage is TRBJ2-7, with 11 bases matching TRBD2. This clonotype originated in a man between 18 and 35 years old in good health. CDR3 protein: CAISGTSGSYEQYF. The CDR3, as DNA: TGTGCCATCAGCGGGACTAGCGGCTCCTACGAGCAGTACTTC.